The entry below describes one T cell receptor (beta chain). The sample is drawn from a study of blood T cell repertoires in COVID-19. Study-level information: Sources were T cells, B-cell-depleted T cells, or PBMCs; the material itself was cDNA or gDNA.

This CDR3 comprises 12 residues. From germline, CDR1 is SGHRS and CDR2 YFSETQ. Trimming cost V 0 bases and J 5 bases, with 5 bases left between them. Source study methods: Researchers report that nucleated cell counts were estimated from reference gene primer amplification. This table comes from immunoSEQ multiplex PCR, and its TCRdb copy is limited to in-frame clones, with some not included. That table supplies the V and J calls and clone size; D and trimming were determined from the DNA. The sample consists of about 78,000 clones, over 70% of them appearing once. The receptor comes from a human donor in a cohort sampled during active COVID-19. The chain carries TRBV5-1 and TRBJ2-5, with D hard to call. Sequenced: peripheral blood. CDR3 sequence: CASSLARETQYF. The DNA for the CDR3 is TGCGCCAGCAGCTTGGCTAGGGAGACCCAGTACTTC.